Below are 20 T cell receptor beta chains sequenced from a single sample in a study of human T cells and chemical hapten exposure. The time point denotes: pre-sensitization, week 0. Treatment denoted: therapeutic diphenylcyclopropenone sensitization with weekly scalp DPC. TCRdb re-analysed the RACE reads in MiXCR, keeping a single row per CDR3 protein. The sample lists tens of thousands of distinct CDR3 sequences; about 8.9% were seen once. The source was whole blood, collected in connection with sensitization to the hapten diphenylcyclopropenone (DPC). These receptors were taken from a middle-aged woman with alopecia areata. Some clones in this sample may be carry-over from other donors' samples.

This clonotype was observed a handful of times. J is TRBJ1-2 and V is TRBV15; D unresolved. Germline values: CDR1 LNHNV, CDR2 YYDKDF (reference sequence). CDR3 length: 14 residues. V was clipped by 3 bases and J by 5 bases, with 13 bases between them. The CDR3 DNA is TGTGCCACCAGCAGCCTACCCGGGGAGTATGGCTACACCTTC. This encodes CATSSLPGEYGYTF.

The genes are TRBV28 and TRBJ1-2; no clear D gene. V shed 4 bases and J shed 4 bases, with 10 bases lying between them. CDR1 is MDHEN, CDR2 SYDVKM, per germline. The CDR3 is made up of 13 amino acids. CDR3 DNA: TGTGCCAGCAGTTCGGGCCAGCCCTATGGCTACACCTTC. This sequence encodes CASSSGQPYGYTF.

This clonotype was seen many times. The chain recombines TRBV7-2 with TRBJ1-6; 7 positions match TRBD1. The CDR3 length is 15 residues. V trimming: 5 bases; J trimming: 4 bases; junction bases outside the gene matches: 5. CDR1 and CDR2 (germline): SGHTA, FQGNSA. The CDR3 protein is CASSPPGQYNSPLHF. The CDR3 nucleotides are TGTGCCAGCAGCCCCCCGGGACAGTATAATTCACCCCTCCACTTT.

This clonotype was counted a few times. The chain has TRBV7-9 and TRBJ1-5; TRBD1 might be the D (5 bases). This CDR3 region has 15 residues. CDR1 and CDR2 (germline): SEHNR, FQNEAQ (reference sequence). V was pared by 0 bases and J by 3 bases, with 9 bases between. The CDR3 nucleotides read TGTGCCAGCAGCTTAGCAGGGACTCCCAATCAGCCCCAGCATTTT. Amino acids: CASSLAGTPNQPQHF.

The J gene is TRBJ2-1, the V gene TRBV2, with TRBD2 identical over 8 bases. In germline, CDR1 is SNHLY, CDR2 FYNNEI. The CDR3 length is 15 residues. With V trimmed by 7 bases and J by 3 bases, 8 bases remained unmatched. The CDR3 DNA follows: TGTGCCAGCACCGGGGGGGCCTGGGGCTACAATGAGCAGTTCTTC. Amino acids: CASTGGAWGYNEQFF.

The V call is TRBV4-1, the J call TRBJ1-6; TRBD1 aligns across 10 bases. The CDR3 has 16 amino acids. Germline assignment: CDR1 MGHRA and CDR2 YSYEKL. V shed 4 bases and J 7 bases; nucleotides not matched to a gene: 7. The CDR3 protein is CASSLSRDRGNSPLHF. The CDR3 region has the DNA TGCGCCAGCAGCCTAAGCCGGGACAGGGGCAATTCACCCCTCCACTTT.

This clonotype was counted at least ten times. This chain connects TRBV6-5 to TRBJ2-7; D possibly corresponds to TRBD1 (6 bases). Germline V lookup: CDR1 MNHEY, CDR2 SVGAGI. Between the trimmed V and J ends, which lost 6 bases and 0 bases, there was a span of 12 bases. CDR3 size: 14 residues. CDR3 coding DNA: TGTGCCAGCAGGTCCGGGACACTCTCCTACGAGCAGTACTTC. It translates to CASRSGTLSYEQYF.

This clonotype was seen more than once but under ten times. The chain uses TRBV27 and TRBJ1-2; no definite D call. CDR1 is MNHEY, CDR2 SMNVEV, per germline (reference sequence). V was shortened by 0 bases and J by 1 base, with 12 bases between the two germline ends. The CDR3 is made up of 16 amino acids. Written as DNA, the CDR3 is TGTGCCAGCAGTTTATCTAGGGCACCTGATAACTATGGCTACACCTTC. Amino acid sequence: CASSLSRAPDNYGYTF.

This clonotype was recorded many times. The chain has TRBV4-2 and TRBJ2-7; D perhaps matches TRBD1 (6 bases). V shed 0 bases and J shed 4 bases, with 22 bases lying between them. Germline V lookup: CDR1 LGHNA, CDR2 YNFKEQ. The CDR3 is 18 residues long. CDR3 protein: CASSQEVSNRVIRYEQYF. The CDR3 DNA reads TGTGCCAGCAGCCAAGAAGTGTCCAACAGGGTCATTAGATACGAGCAGTACTTC.

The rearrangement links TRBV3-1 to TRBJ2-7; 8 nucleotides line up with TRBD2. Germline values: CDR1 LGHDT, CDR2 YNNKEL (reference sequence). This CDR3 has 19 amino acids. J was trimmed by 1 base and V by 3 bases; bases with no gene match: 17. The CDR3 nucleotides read TGTGCCAGCAGCCAGGGAGGGGCTAGCGGGTCCCATGGATCCTACGAGCAGTACTTC. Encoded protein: CASSQGGASGSHGSYEQYF.

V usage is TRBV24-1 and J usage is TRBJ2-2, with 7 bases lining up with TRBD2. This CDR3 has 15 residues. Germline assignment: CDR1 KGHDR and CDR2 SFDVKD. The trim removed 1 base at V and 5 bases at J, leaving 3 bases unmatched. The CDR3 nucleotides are TGTGCCACCAGTGATTTTTCGGGGGGAACCGGGGAGCTGTTTTTT. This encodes CATSDFSGGTGELFF.

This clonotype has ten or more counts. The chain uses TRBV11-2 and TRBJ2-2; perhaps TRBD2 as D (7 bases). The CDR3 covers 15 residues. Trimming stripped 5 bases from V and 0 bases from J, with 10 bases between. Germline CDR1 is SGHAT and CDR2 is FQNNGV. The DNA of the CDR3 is TGTGCCAGCAGCGCGGGGGCTCCGAACACCGGGGAGCTGTTTTTT. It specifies CASSAGAPNTGELFF.

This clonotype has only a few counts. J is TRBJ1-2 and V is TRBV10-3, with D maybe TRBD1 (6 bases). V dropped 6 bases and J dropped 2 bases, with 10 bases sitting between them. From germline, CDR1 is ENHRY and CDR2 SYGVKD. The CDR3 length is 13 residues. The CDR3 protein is CAIRPQGNYGYTF. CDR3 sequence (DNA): TGTGCCATCAGGCCTCAGGGGAACTATGGCTACACCTTC.

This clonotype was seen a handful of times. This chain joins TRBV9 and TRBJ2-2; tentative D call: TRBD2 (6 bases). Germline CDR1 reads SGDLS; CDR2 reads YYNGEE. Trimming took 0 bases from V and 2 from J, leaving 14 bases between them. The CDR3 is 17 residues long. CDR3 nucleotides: TGTGCCAGCAGCGTAGGTTCCCGGGGGTTAAACACCGGGGAGCTGTTTTTT. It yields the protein CASSVGSRGLNTGELFF.

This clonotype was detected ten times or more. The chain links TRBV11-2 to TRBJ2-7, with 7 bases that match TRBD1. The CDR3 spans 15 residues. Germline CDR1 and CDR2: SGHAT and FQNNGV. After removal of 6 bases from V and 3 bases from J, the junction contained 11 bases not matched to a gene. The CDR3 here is CASSLDGDRFYEQYF. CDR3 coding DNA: TGTGCCAGCAGTCTAGACGGGGACAGATTCTACGAGCAGTACTTC.

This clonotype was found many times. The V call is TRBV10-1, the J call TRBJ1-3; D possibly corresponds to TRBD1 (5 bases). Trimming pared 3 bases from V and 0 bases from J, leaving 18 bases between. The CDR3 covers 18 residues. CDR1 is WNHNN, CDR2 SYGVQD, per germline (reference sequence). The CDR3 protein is CASSDHTGGQVSGNTIYF. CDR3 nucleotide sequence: TGCGCCAGCAGTGACCACACTGGCGGACAAGTCTCTGGAAACACCATATATTTT.

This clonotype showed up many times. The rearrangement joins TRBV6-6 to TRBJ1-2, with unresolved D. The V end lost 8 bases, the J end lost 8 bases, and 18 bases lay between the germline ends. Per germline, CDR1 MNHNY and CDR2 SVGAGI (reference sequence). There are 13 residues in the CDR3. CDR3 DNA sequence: TGTGCCAGCTCCGCGACGGGCCTGACGGGCTACACCTTC. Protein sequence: CASSATGLTGYTF.

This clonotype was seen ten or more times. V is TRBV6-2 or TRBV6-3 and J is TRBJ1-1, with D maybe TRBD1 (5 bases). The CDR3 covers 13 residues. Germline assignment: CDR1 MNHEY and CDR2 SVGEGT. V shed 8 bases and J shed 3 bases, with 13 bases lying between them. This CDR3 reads CASGRDPYTEAFF. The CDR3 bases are TGTGCCAGCGGTAGGGACCCCTACACTGAAGCTTTCTTT.

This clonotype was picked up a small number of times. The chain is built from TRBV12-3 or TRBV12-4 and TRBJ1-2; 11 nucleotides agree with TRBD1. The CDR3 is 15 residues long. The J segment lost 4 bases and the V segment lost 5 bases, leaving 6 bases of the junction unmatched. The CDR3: CASSPGTGGVYGYTF. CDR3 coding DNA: TGTGCCAGCAGTCCGGGGACAGGGGGAGTCTATGGCTACACCTTC.

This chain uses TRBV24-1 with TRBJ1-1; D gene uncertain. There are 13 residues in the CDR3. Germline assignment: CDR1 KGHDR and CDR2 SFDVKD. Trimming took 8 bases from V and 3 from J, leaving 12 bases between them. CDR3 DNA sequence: TGTGCCACCATGGGAAGCCGGGACACTGAAGCTTTCTTT. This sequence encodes CATMGSRDTEAFF.